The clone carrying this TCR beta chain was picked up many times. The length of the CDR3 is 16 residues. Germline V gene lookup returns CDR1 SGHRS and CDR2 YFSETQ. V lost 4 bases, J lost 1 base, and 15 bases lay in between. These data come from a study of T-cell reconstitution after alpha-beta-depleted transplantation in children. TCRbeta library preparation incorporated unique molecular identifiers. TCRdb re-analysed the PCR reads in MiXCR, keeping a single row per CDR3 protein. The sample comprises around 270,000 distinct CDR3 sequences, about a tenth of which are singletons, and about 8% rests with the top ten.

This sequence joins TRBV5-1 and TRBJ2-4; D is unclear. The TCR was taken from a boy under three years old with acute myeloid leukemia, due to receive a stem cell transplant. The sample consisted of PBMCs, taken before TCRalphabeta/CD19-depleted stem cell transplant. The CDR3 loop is CASSPGVPFAKNIQYF. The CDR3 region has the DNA TGCGCCAGCAGCCCGGGTGTTCCATTTGCCAAAAACATTCAGTACTTC. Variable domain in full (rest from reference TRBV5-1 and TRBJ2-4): KAGVTQTPRYLIKTRGQQVTLSCSPISGHRSVSWYQQTPGQGLQFLFEYFSETQRNKGNFPGRFSGRQFSNSRSEMNVSTLELGDSALYLCASSPGVPFAKNIQYFGAGTRLSVL.